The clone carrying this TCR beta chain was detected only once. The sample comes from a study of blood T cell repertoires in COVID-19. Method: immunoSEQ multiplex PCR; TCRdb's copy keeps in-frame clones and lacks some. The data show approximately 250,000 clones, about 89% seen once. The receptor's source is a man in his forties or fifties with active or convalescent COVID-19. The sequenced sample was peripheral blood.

CDR3 region: CASSPRTSGRNTGELFF. The CDR3 DNA reads TGTGCCAGCAGCCCTCGGACTAGCGGGAGGAACACCGGGGAGCTGTTTTTT. The gene calls are TRBV6-2 or TRBV6-3 and TRBJ2-2, with 13 bases matching TRBD2. Trimming at V came to 6 bases and at J to 1 base, leaving 5 bases not matched to a gene. This CDR3 is 17 amino acids long. Germline CDR1 MNHEY, CDR2 SVGEGT.